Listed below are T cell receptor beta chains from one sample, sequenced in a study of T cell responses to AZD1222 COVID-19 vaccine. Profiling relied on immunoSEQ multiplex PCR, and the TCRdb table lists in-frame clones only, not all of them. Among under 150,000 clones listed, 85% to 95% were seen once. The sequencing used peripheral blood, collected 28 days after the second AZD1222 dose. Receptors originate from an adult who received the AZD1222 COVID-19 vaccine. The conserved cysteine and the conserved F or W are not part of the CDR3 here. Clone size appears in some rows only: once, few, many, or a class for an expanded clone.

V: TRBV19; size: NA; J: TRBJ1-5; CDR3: ASSIKGNREPQH
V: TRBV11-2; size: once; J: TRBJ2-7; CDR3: ASSLGPGSSYEQY
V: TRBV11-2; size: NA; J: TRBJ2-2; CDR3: ASSYTGELF
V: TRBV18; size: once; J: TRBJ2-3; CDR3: ASSPGHGGDTQY
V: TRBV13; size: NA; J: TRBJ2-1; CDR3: ASRRGTSGKHNEQF
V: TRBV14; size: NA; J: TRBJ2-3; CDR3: ASSQGADTQY
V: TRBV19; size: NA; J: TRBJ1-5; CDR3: ASSLYEGAGNQPQH
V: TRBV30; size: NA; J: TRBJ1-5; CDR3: AWSVNGAGRSNQPQH
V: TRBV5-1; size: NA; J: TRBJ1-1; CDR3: ASSLGGAETEAF
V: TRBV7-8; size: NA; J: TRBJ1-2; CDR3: ASSLADRPNYGYT
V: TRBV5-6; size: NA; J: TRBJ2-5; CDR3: ASSRGSETQY
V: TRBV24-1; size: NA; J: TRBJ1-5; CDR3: ATSPSGGGNQPQH
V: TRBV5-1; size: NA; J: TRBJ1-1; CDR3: ASSLDSRYFTRRAF
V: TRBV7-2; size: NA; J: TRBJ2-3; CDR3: ASSLLGGRDTQY
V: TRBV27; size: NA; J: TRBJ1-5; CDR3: ASSLSGVYQPQH
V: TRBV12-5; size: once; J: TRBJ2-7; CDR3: ASGPTLGTGPYEQY
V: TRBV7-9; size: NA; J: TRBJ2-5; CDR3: ASSFGRQETQY
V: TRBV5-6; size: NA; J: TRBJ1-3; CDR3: ASSPSGGSSGNTIY
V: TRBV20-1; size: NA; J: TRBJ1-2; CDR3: SGMGLGYT
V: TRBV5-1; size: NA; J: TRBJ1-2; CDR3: AILGLLGYGYT
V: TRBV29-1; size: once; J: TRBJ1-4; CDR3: SGGVTNEKLF
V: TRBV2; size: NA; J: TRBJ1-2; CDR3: ASSEEAGENYGYT
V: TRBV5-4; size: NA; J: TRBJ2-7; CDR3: ASSTRDSRYEQY
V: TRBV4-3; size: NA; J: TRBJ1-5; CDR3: ASSQDSGGNQPQH